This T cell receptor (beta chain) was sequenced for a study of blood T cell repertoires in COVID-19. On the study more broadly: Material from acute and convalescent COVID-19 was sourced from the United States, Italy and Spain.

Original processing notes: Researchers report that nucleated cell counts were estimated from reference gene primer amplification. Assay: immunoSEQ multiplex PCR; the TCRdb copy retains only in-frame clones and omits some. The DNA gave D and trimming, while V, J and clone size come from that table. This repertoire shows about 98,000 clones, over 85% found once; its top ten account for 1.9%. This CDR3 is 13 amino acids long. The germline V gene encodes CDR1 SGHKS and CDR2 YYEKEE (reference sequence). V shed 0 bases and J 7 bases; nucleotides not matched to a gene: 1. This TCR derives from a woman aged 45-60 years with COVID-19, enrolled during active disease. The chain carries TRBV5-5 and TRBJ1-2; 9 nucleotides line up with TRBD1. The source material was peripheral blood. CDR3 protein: CASSLAGQGGYTF. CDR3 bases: TGTGCCAGCAGCTTGGCGGGACAGGGTGGCTACACCTTC.